Listed below are T cell receptor beta chains from one sample, sequenced in a study of CD8 T cells in Susac syndrome. From the immunoSEQ multiplex PCR reads, TCRdb called clonotypes with MiXCR, one entry per CDR3 protein. The table shows roughly 80,000 distinct CDR3 sequences, with around 94% occurring only once. The sample comprised CD8+ T cells from PBMCs. These receptor sequences come from a human donor in good health. CDR3s include the opening cysteine and the closing phenylalanine or tryptophan. A D gene is named only where the DNA matches it firmly.

j_gene: TRBJ1-2; d_gene: -; v_gene: TRBV6-6; CDR3aa: CASRGDKNYGYTF; CDR3nt: TGTGCCAGCAGGGGCGACAAGAACTATGGCTACACCTTC
j_gene: TRBJ1-4; d_gene: TRBD1; v_gene: TRBV3-1; CDR3aa: CASSHQRDSLNEKLFF; CDR3nt: TGTGCCAGCAGCCATCAGAGGGACAGCCTTAATGAAAAACTGTTTTTT
j_gene: TRBJ2-7; d_gene: -; v_gene: TRBV5-1; CDR3aa: CASRFDTGNYEQYF; CDR3nt: TGCGCCAGCAGATTCGATACGGGGAACTACGAGCAGTACTTC
j_gene: TRBJ1-1; d_gene: -; v_gene: TRBV4-2; CDR3aa: CASSPYRDTEAFF; CDR3nt: TGTGCCAGCAGCCCGTACCGGGACACTGAAGCTTTCTTT
j_gene: TRBJ1-1; d_gene: TRBD1; v_gene: TRBV15; CDR3aa: CATSSFRTGWNTEAFF; CDR3nt: TGTGCCACCAGCAGCTTTAGGACAGGGTGGAACACTGAAGCTTTCTTT
j_gene: TRBJ1-2; d_gene: TRBD1; v_gene: TRBV20-1; CDR3aa: CSARTTGTGYGYTF; CDR3nt: TGCAGTGCTAGGACCACCGGGACAGGTTATGGCTACACCTTC
j_gene: TRBJ2-1; d_gene: -; v_gene: TRBV24-1; CDR3aa: CATKGKGAENNEQFF; CDR3nt: TGTGCCACCAAGGGAAAAGGTGCTGAAAACAATGAGCAGTTCTTC
j_gene: TRBJ1-1; d_gene: -; v_gene: TRBV7-2; CDR3aa: CASSSNLRGPLEAFF; CDR3nt: TGTGCCAGCAGCTCAAATTTGAGGGGCCCCCTTGAAGCTTTCTTT
j_gene: TRBJ2-7; d_gene: -; v_gene: TRBV13; CDR3aa: CASSFFPQSGRPYEQYF; CDR3nt: TGTGCCAGCAGCTTCTTCCCCCAAAGCGGCAGGCCCTACGAGCAGTACTTC
j_gene: TRBJ1-1; d_gene: -; v_gene: TRBV7-9; CDR3aa: CASSPTAGRTEAFF; CDR3nt: TGTGCCAGCAGTCCTACGGCAGGGAGGACTGAAGCTTTCTTT
j_gene: TRBJ1-1; d_gene: -; v_gene: TRBV5-1; CDR3aa: CASSSRDQAGGAFF; CDR3nt: TGCGCCAGCAGCTCCCGGGACCAAGCTGGAGGAGCTTTCTTT
j_gene: TRBJ2-7; d_gene: TRBD2; v_gene: TRBV27; CDR3aa: CASSGTSGYEQYF; CDR3nt: TGTGCCAGCAGTGGGACTAGCGGCTACGAGCAGTACTTC
j_gene: TRBJ2-2; d_gene: -; v_gene: TRBV4-2; CDR3aa: CASSGRDRTGELFF; CDR3nt: TGTGCCAGCAGCGGGCGGGACAGAACCGGGGAGCTGTTTTTT
j_gene: TRBJ2-3; d_gene: -; v_gene: TRBV9; CDR3aa: CASSSGEGTQYF; CDR3nt: TGTGCCAGCAGCTCGGGAGAGGGTACGCAGTATTTT
j_gene: TRBJ1-1; d_gene: TRBD1; v_gene: TRBV4-1; CDR3aa: CASSFRTGTDKTEAFF; CDR3nt: TGCGCCAGCAGCTTCCGAACAGGGACAGACAAAACTGAAGCTTTCTTT
j_gene: TRBJ1-4; d_gene: -; v_gene: TRBV13; CDR3aa: CASSLDTEKLFF; CDR3nt: TGTGCCAGCAGCTTAGACACCGAAAAACTGTTTTTT
j_gene: TRBJ1-5; d_gene: -; v_gene: TRBV20-1; CDR3aa: CSARDVERGVRLQPQHF; CDR3nt: TGCAGTGCTAGAGATGTGGAGCGAGGGGTACGTCTCCAGCCCCAGCATTTT
j_gene: TRBJ2-7; d_gene: -; v_gene: TRBV7-6; CDR3aa: CASTGGESYEQYF; CDR3nt: TGTGCCAGCACGGGGGGCGAGTCCTACGAGCAGTACTTC
j_gene: TRBJ2-5; d_gene: TRBD1; v_gene: TRBV7-3; CDR3aa: CASSMSGGETQYF; CDR3nt: TGTGCCAGCAGCATGTCAGGGGGAGAGACCCAGTACTTC
j_gene: TRBJ2-6; d_gene: TRBD1; v_gene: TRBV9; CDR3aa: CASSGKSGTGISGANVLTF; CDR3nt: TGTGCCAGCAGCGGTAAATCCGGGACAGGGATATCTGGGGCCAACGTCCTGACTTTC
j_gene: TRBJ1-6; d_gene: -; v_gene: TRBV20-1; CDR3aa: CSADRPGEGVSPLHF; CDR3nt: TGCAGTGCCGACCGTCCAGGGGAAGGTGTCTCACCCCTCCACTTT
j_gene: TRBJ2-1; d_gene: -; v_gene: TRBV27; CDR3aa: CASSRTLYNEQFF; CDR3nt: TGTGCCAGCAGTCGAACCCTCTACAATGAGCAGTTCTTC